This entry features one TCR beta chain sequence. The sample belongs to a study of control samples from healthy donors and cancer patients. Data came from immunoSEQ multiplex PCR; TCRdb stores just in-frame clones and leaves some out. The data show some 130,000 clones, about nine tenths seen once. Germline V gene lookup returns CDR1 SGHKS and CDR2 YYEKEE (reference sequence). The CDR3 sequence is 16 residues long. V lost 4 bases to trimming and J lost 4 bases; unmatched junction nucleotides: 9. The genes are TRBV5-5 and TRBJ1-1, with 11 bases identical to TRBD1. What was sequenced was blood. The source is a woman aged 45 to 65 in good health. The chain's CDR3 is CASSLGQGAGGTEAFF. CDR3 coding DNA: TGTGCCAGCAGCCTAGGACAGGGGGCAGGAGGCACTGAAGCTTTCTTT.